This T cell receptor beta chain was identified during a study of T cells after yellow fever vaccination. CDR3 size: 15 residues. This clonotype was seen a few times. A read error may produce the germline difference seen at one junction end. From the 5' RACE reads, TCRdb called clonotypes with MiXCR, one entry per CDR3 protein. The table includes some 260,000 distinct CDR3 sequences, roughly 4.8% detected once. This TCR came from a young man who received the YFV17D yellow fever vaccine. The J gene is TRBJ2-3, the V gene TRBV12-3 or TRBV12-4; weak D call: TRBD1 (5 bases). This sample comprised CD4+ T cells sorted from PBMCs, obtained on the day of the yellow fever booster vaccination. In DNA, the CDR3 is TGTGCCAGCGGTTTCGTGGGGCGATACACAGATACGCAGTATTTT. It is translated as CASGFVGRYTDTQYF.